Included here is one T cell receptor (beta chain) sequence, with context. The antigen remains undetermined. Expressed TCRB transcripts were sequenced after all isolated RNA was converted to cDNA. Profiled with immunoSEQ multiplex PCR; TCRdb holds only in-frame clones, not every one. Of around 350,000 clones in the sample, approximately 12% were seen once. The data originate from a study of beta chain features in type 1 diabetes. Germline CDR1 is SNHLY and CDR2 is FYNNEI. Between the trimmed V and J ends, which lost 6 bases and 6 bases, there was a span of 17 bases. The CDR3 has 14 residues. Study-level findings and limits: Sampled from patients, naive, central memory and Treg TCRB repertoires appeared more similar than those sampled from healthy donors.

The chain couples TRBV2 to TRBJ1-2; a weak D match, TRBD1 (5 bases). This TCR came from a man aged 18-30 years in good health. The sample taken for sequencing was naive CD4+ T cells from blood. CDR3 bases: TGTGCCAGCAGGGTAGGGGTGGTAACGGATGGCTACACCTTC. Its protein is CASRVGVVTDGYTF.